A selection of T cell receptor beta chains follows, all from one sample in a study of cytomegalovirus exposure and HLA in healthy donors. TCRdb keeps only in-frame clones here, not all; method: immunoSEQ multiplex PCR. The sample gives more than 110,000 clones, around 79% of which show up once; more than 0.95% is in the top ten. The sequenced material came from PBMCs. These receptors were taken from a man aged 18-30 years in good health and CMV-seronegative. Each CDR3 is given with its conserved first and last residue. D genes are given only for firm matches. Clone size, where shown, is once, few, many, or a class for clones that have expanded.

CDR3 protein: CASSEYEGAFSNQPQHF
CDR3 DNA: TGTGCCAGCAGTGAATATGAGGGGGCGTTTAGCAATCAGCCCCAGCATTTT
J gene: TRBJ1-5
D gene: TRBD1
clone size: NA
V gene: TRBV6-1

CDR3 protein: CASSLRDSSYEQYF
CDR3 DNA: TGTGCCAGCAGCTTAAGGGACAGTTCCTACGAGCAGTACTTC
J gene: TRBJ2-7
D gene: TRBD1
clone size: NA
V gene: TRBV7-6

CDR3 protein: CAWSLTTGGRTEAFF
CDR3 DNA: TGTGCCTGGAGCCTGACTACAGGGGGCCGGACTGAAGCTTTCTTT
J gene: TRBJ1-1
D gene: TRBD1
clone size: NA
V gene: TRBV30

CDR3 protein: CASRWGDGDRSPLHF
CDR3 DNA: TGTGCCAGCAGGTGGGGGGACGGCGACAGATCACCCCTCCACTTT
J gene: TRBJ1-6
D gene: NA
clone size: few
V gene: TRBV2

CDR3 protein: CASSLIGGNSYEQYF
CDR3 DNA: TGCGCCAGCAGCTTGATTGGAGGGAATTCCTACGAGCAGTACTTC
J gene: TRBJ2-7
D gene: NA
clone size: NA
V gene: TRBV5-1

CDR3 protein: CASRPLRGGYEKLFF
CDR3 DNA: TGTGCCAGCAGGCCCCTGAGGGGGGGTTATGAAAAACTGTTTTTT
J gene: TRBJ1-4
D gene: NA
clone size: NA
V gene: TRBV6-6

CDR3 protein: CASSQDGGPDGPQHF
CDR3 DNA: TGTGCCAGCAGCCAAGATGGTGGGCCTGATGGGCCCCAGCATTTT
J gene: TRBJ1-5
D gene: NA
clone size: NA
V gene: TRBV4-2

CDR3 protein: CSVGAGRGEQYF
CDR3 DNA: TGCAGCGTTGGCGCAGGAAGGGGCGAGCAGTACTTC
J gene: TRBJ2-7
D gene: NA
clone size: once
V gene: TRBV29-1

CDR3 protein: CSSSQQGEGTEAFF
CDR3 DNA: TGTTCCAGCAGCCAACAGGGGGAGGGTACTGAAGCTTTCTTT
J gene: TRBJ1-1
D gene: TRBD1
clone size: NA
V gene: TRBV7-9

CDR3 protein: CASRSSRDNTDTQYF
CDR3 DNA: TGTGCCAGCAGATCCAGCCGGGACAACACAGATACGCAGTATTTT
J gene: TRBJ2-3
D gene: NA
clone size: NA
V gene: TRBV6-6